These 2 T cell receptor beta chains were sequenced from one sample in a study of T cells after yellow fever vaccination. Each CDR3 protein is one row after TCRdb ran MiXCR on the 5' RACE reads. The data show hundreds of thousands of distinct CDR3 sequences, roughly an eighth seen once. The sample here was PBMCs, taken on the day of the yellow fever booster vaccination. The receptors shown here come from a man aged 30-40 years who received the YFV17D yellow fever vaccine.

This clonotype showed up just a few times. The chain uses TRBV27 and TRBJ2-1; D possibly corresponds to TRBD2 (5 bases). Germline V CDR1 and CDR2: MNHEY, SMNVEV (reference sequence). Trimming shortened V by 2 bases and J by 4 bases, and 9 bases separated the two germline ends. The CDR3 sequence is 14 residues long. The CDR3 loop is CASSLGGYYNEQFF. The CDR3 nucleotides are TGTGCCAGCAGTTTAGGAGGATATTACAATGAGCAGTTCTTC.

The V gene is TRBV12-3 or TRBV12-4, the J gene TRBJ2-2; D is unclear. The CDR3 contains 15 residues. Trimming pared 2 bases from V and 7 bases from J, leaving 14 bases between. CDR3 DNA: TGTGCCAGCAGTTTAAGGCTCCAACGAGGCGGGGAGCTGTTTTTT. This gives the protein CASSLRLQRGGELFF.